Listed here are 32 T cell receptor beta chains from one sample, sequenced in a study of graft-versus-host responses after intestinal transplantation. The data were produced by immunoSEQ multiplex PCR, yet TCRdb's version contains in-frame clones alone and is incomplete. Of about 93,000 clones listed, around 93% are singletons. Which antigens these TCRs recognize remains unknown. The material sequenced was unstimulated CD8+ T cells sorted from spleen or lymph node cells, taken before intestinal transplant. Receptor source: a human donor who received an intestinal transplant.

The V call is TRBV4-1, the J call TRBJ2-2; D is uncertain. This CDR3 has 15 residues. Germline V CDR1 and CDR2: MGHRA, YSYEKL. The germline V and J ends were trimmed by 1 base and 5 bases, with 11 bases remaining between them. CDR3 DNA: TGCGCCAGCAGCCAAGTCGAGCAGGCTACCGGGGAGCTGTTTTTT. It is translated as CASSQVEQATGELFF.

V and J are TRBV7-9 and TRBJ1-2; TRBD1 matches at 8 bases. CDR1 is SEHNR, CDR2 FQNEAQ, per germline (reference sequence). J lost 4 bases, V lost 0 bases, and 10 bases had no gene match. The CDR3 loop spans 17 amino acids. The CDR3 is CASSLALRIDRGYGYTF. In DNA, the CDR3 is TGTGCCAGCAGCTTAGCTTTACGGATCGACAGGGGCTATGGCTACACCTTC.

The chain links TRBV18 to TRBJ2-7, with TRBD1 matching over 7 bases. Looked up from germline, CDR1 is KGHSH and CDR2 is LQKENI. The CDR3 consists of 14 residues. The ends lost 6 bases at V and 2 bases at J; junction bases unmatched: 7. The CDR3 DNA sequence: TGTGCCAGCTCGCCCGGGGACAGCCCCTACGAGCAGTACTTC. This encodes CASSPGDSPYEQYF.

The gene calls are TRBV4-1 and TRBJ2-1; 10 bases are shared with TRBD2. Trimming removed 2 bases from V and 7 bases from J; junction bases left unmatched: 8. The CDR3 covers 16 residues. CDR1 and CDR2 from the germline V gene are MGHRA and YSYEKL. Here the CDR3 reads CASSQLTSGTGNEQFF. CDR3 sequence (DNA): TGCGCCAGCAGCCAACTCACTAGCGGGACGGGTAATGAGCAGTTCTTC.

The J gene is TRBJ1-4, the V gene TRBV4-3; D possibly corresponds to TRBD1 (5 bases). Germline assignment: CDR1 LGHNA and CDR2 YSLEER. Trimming left V 8 bases short and J 1 base short, with 20 bases between. The CDR3 runs to 17 residues. This chain's CDR3 is CASSVDGGEGTNEKLFF. The CDR3 coding sequence is TGCGCCAGCTCCGTAGACGGGGGGGAAGGAACTAATGAAAAACTGTTTTTT.

The chain has TRBV10-3 and TRBJ2-7; D call uncertain. Trimming pared 4 bases from V and 2 bases from J, leaving 18 bases between. This CDR3 has 16 residues. The germline gives CDR1 ENHRY, CDR2 SYGVKD. The CDR3: CAISADFGQTTYEQYF. CDR3 coding DNA: TGTGCCATCAGTGCGGATTTTGGGCAGACAACCTACGAGCAGTACTTC.

This chain uses TRBV5-1 with TRBJ2-1; TRBD1 matches at 9 bases. Germline values: CDR1 SGHRS, CDR2 YFSETQ. The CDR3 is 15 residues long. The trim removed 4 bases at V and 8 bases at J, leaving 10 bases unmatched. Written as DNA, the CDR3 is TGCGCCAGCAGCACCGGACAGGGGTGGGAACATGAGCAGTTCTTC. This translates into CASSTGQGWEHEQFF.

This clone was recorded once. This chain links TRBV19 with TRBJ2-5; D gene ambiguous. Germline V gene lookup returns CDR1 LNHDA and CDR2 SQIVND (reference sequence). With 6 bases removed from V and 1 base from J, the gap between germline ends came to 9 bases. The CDR3 has 13 residues. The CDR3 here is CASSLVSQETQYF. The CDR3 DNA sequence: TGTGCCAGTAGCCTAGTGTCCCAAGAGACCCAGTACTTC.

The gene calls are TRBV2 and TRBJ2-1; the match to TRBD2 covers 7 bases. V shed 7 bases, J shed 2 bases, and the junction held 14 bases outside the gene matches. Looked up from germline, CDR1 is SNHLY and CDR2 is FYNNEI. This CDR3 spans 17 amino acids. CDR3 sequence reads: CASTTLVGTNPYNEQFF. The CDR3 DNA sequence: TGTGCCAGCACGACCCTAGTCGGGACTAACCCCTACAATGAGCAGTTCTTC.

Details on this clone: The same CDR3 arises from other DNA sequences in this sample as well. The chain couples TRBV18 to TRBJ2-3, with 8 bases identical to TRBD1. Germline V gives CDR1 KGHSH, CDR2 LQKENI. This CDR3 region has 14 residues. Trimming at V came to 3 bases and at J to 3 bases, leaving 2 bases not matched to a gene. The CDR3 is CASSPTGGTDTQYF. The CDR3 DNA follows: TGTGCCAGCTCACCCACAGGGGGGACAGATACGCAGTATTTT.

The V call is TRBV19, the J call TRBJ2-7; 7 bases line up with TRBD2. CDR3 length equals 17 residues. Germline V lookup: CDR1 LNHDA, CDR2 SQIVND (reference sequence). J lost 4 bases, V lost 5 bases, and 17 bases had no gene match. CDR3 DNA: TGTGCCAGTAGTGGAGCAATTCGGAGCGGGATAGCGTACGAGCAGTACTTC. Protein: CASSGAIRSGIAYEQYF. The variable domain in full, with the rest retrieved from reference TRBV19 and TRBJ2-7, is DGGITQSPKYLFRKEGQNVTLSCEQNLNHDAMYWYRQDPGQGLRLIYYSQIVNDFQKGDIAEGYSVSREKKESFPLTVTSAQKNPTAFYLCASSGAIRSGIAYEQYFGPGTRLTVT.

The rearrangement uses TRBV5-4 and TRBJ2-1; the match to TRBD2 covers 8 bases. The trim removed 0 bases at V and 3 bases at J, leaving 2 bases unmatched. CDR3 length equals 15 residues. Germline values: CDR1 SGHNT, CDR2 YYREEE (reference sequence). CDR3 region: CASSLVAGGYNEQFF. CDR3 DNA: TGTGCCAGCAGCTTGGTGGCGGGAGGCTACAATGAGCAGTTCTTC.

The rearrangement joins TRBV7-9 to TRBJ2-3; 9 nucleotides match TRBD2. V trimming: 5 bases; J trimming: 6 bases; junction bases outside the gene matches: 9. Germline CDR1 and CDR2: SEHNR and FQNEAQ (reference sequence). The CDR3 is made up of 15 amino acids. CDR3 sequence reads: CASSRLAGNWDTQYF. CDR3 coding DNA: TGTGCCAGCAGCCGTCTAGCGGGGAATTGGGATACGCAGTATTTT. The whole variable domain, filled in from reference TRBV7-9 and TRBJ2-3, reads DTGVSQNPRHKITKRGQNVTFRCDPISEHNRLYWYRQTLGQGPEFLTYFQNEAQLEKSRLLSDRFSAERPKGSFSTLEIQRTEQGDSAMYLCASSRLAGNWDTQYFGPGTRLTVL.

The rearrangement uses TRBV6-5 and TRBJ1-1, with D possibly TRBD1 on 6 matching bases. CDR1 and CDR2 from the germline V gene are MNHEY and SVGAGI. Trimming stripped 7 bases from V and 8 bases from J, with 23 bases between. The CDR3 length is 15 residues. DNA of the CDR3: TGTGCCAGCACCCTAATTCAGGGACATGAGGGCGAAGCTTTCTTT. It is translated as CASTLIQGHEGEAFF.

V usage is TRBV7-8 and J usage is TRBJ1-6, with D hard to call. V was trimmed by 0 bases and J by 4 bases, leaving 4 bases between them. The CDR3 extends over 14 amino acids. The V gene's germline CDR1 is SGHVS and CDR2 FQNEAQ. In nucleotides, the CDR3 is TGTGCCAGCAGCTTAGCACAGTATAATTCACCCCTCCACTTT. Its translation: CASSLAQYNSPLHF.

J is TRBJ2-7 and V is TRBV5-5; 10 nucleotides match TRBD1. This CDR3 has 15 amino acids. CDR1 is SGHKS, CDR2 YYEKEE, per germline (reference sequence). Trimming at V came to 6 bases and at J to 2 bases, leaving 8 bases not matched to a gene. The CDR3 DNA follows: TGTGCCAGCAACCGCGGGACAGGGGAAACCTACGAGCAGTACTTC. This codes for CASNRGTGETYEQYF.

The chain combines TRBV12-5 with TRBJ2-2, with 8 positions matching TRBD1. CDR1 is LGHNT, CDR2 FRNRAP, per germline. The CDR3 runs 14 residues. J was trimmed by 7 bases and V by 6 bases; bases with no gene match: 7. Here the CDR3 reads CASGKDREDGELFF. The CDR3 nucleotides read TGTGCTAGTGGAAAGGACAGGGAGGACGGGGAGCTGTTTTTT.

The V and J genes are TRBV30 and TRBJ2-2, with TRBD1 matching 10 bases. Germline V gives CDR1 GTSNPN, CDR2 SVGIG (reference sequence). V dropped 4 bases and J dropped 4; count of bases not matched to a gene: 3. The CDR3 sequence is 14 residues long. The CDR3 DNA follows: TGTGCCTGGACGGACAGGGGGGTCACCGGGGAGCTGTTTTTT. Encoded protein: CAWTDRGVTGELFF.

The chain recombines TRBV4-3 with TRBJ1-1; TRBD1 might be the D (5 bases). Germline V gene data show CDR1 as LGHNA and CDR2 as YSLEER. The V and J ends lost 3 bases and 3 bases respectively, with 20 bases between them. The CDR3 totals 17 residues. Here the CDR3 DNA reads TGCGCCAGCAGCCAGCTAATGGTGGCGGGGGTAGACACTGAAGCTTTCTTT. Its translation is CASSQLMVAGVDTEAFF.

The rearrangement links TRBV19 to TRBJ2-5; 7 bases are shared with TRBD2. V shed 5 bases and J 1 base; nucleotides not matched to a gene: 4. There are 14 residues in the CDR3. CDR1 and CDR2 (germline): LNHDA, SQIVND (reference sequence). CDR3: CASSVTSVQETQYF. CDR3 in DNA: TGTGCCAGTAGTGTCACTAGCGTCCAAGAGACCCAGTACTTC.

The chain carries TRBV28 and TRBJ2-7; 7 bases agree with TRBD2. With 2 bases clipped from V and 3 bases from J, the junction kept 4 bases outside the gene matches. This CDR3 is 14 amino acids long. The germline gives CDR1 MDHEN, CDR2 SYDVKM. The CDR3 region has the DNA TGTGCCAGCAGTTTAGGGGACTATATCTACGAGCAGTACTTC. It encodes CASSLGDYIYEQYF.

The chain carries TRBV9 and TRBJ2-7; TRBD1 agrees at 11 bases. The CDR3 consists of 15 residues. The J segment lost 6 bases and the V segment lost 4 bases, leaving 9 bases of the junction unmatched. The V gene's germline CDR1 is SGDLS and CDR2 YYNGEE. CDR3 residues: CASSKRTGGIGEQYF. CDR3 DNA sequence: TGTGCCAGCAGCAAGCGGACAGGGGGCATTGGCGAGCAGTACTTC.

Written as DNA, the CDR3 is TGCGCCAGCAGCCAAGTGGGTCTAGCGGCAGACAATGAGCAGTTCTTC. It translates to CASSQVGLAADNEQFF. This chain links TRBV4-1 with TRBJ2-1, with 7 positions matching TRBD2. The length of the CDR3 is 16 residues. Germline V gene sequence: CDR1 MGHRA, CDR2 YSYEKL. J gave up 5 bases and V 1 base, and 8 bases lay outside the gene matches.

The V call is TRBV11-2, the J call TRBJ2-7; 7 bases match TRBD2. The CDR3 sequence is 14 residues long. The V gene end was trimmed by 1 base and the J gene end by 3 bases; junction bases not matched to a gene: 3. CDR1 is SGHAT and CDR2 is FQNNGV in the germline V gene. The CDR3 DNA sequence: TGTGCCAGCAGCTTAGGTAGCGGGCACTACGAGCAGTACTTC. Translation gives CASSLGSGHYEQYF.

This chain joins TRBV28 and TRBJ2-7; 9 positions agree with TRBD2. The ends lost 1 base at V and 5 bases at J; junction bases unmatched: 6. CDR1 is MDHEN and CDR2 is SYDVKM in the germline V gene. This CDR3 region has 15 residues. CDR3 in amino acids: CASSLYSGSQHEQYF. CDR3 DNA: TGTGCCAGCAGTTTATATAGCGGGAGTCAACACGAGCAGTACTTC.

This chain uses TRBV6-6 with TRBJ2-3, with 8 bases matching TRBD2. The germline V gene has CDR1 MNHNY and CDR2 SVGAGI (reference sequence). The CDR3 loop spans 16 amino acids. Trimming at V came to 6 bases and at J to 0 bases, leaving 8 bases not matched to a gene. This CDR3 reads CASSHGLAASTDTQYF. Written as DNA, the CDR3 is TGTGCCAGCAGCCACGGACTAGCCGCTAGCACAGATACGCAGTATTTT.

CDR3 sequence reads: CANTASGSPHEQYF. The CDR3 DNA is TGTGCCAACACAGCTAGCGGGAGTCCCCACGAGCAGTACTTC. The V and J genes are TRBV7-6 and TRBJ2-7, with 10 bases identical to TRBD2. Germline assignment: CDR1 SGHVS and CDR2 FNYEAQ. The V gene end was trimmed by 10 bases and the J gene end by 5 bases; junction bases not matched to a gene: 11. The CDR3 totals 14 residues.

This clone was recorded only once. The chain is built from TRBV7-9 and TRBJ2-5, with 11 positions matching TRBD2. The CDR3 is 17 amino acids. With 1 base clipped from V and 2 bases from J, the junction kept 6 bases outside the gene matches. Germline V gene data show CDR1 as SEHNR and CDR2 as FQNEAQ (reference sequence). The CDR3 DNA is TGTGCCAGCAGCTTAGTCCCCCTAGCGGGGGGACAAGAGACCCAGTACTTC. Its translation: CASSLVPLAGGQETQYF.

The chain couples TRBV5-1 to TRBJ2-5; the match to TRBD1 covers 8 bases. The J call is in doubt because the DNA end fits TRBJ2-7 better. Germline values: CDR1 SGHRS, CDR2 YFSETQ. CDR3 length equals 14 residues. In DNA, the CDR3 is TGCGCCAGCAGCTCTCCGGACAGGGCCTACGAGCAGTACTTC. Encoded protein: CASSSPDRAYEQYF.

CDR3 in amino acids: CASSFGRGAGYGYTF. CDR3 nucleotide sequence: TGTGCCAGCAGCTTTGGACGGGGGGCGGGCTATGGCTACACCTTC. The rearrangement uses TRBV7-9 and TRBJ1-2; D is possibly TRBD1 (6 bases). Germline V gene data show CDR1 as SEHNR and CDR2 as FQNEAQ (reference sequence). This CDR3 region has 15 residues. Between the trimmed V and J ends, which lost 3 bases and 4 bases, there was a span of 15 bases.

The CDR3 coding sequence is TGCGCCAGCAGTCATAATGGGTTCGGGACTAGCGACACAGATACGCAGTATTTT. This sequence encodes CASSHNGFGTSDTDTQYF. The chain uses TRBV23-1 and TRBJ2-3; 10 nucleotides agree with TRBD2. TRBV23-1 is sorted into the ORF group, with uncertain function. V shed 3 bases, J shed 2 bases, and the junction held 11 bases outside the gene matches. The CDR3 extends over 18 amino acids.

This clone was observed a handful of times. The chain is built from TRBV13 and TRBJ1-1, with no clear D. Germline CDR1 is PRHDT and CDR2 is FYEKMQ (reference sequence). This CDR3 region has 12 residues. V lost 0 bases and J lost 10, with 9 bases in between. CDR3 coding DNA: TGTGCCAGCAGCTTAGGCCTTAGTCGAGCTTTCTTT. Protein: CASSLGLSRAFF. Full variable domain (missing parts from reference TRBV13 and TRBJ1-1): AAGVIQSPRHLIKEKRETATLKCYPIPRHDTVYWYQQGPGQDPQFLISFYEKMQSDKGSIPDRFSAQQFSDYHSELNMSSLELGDSALYFCASSLGLSRAFFGQGTRLTVV.